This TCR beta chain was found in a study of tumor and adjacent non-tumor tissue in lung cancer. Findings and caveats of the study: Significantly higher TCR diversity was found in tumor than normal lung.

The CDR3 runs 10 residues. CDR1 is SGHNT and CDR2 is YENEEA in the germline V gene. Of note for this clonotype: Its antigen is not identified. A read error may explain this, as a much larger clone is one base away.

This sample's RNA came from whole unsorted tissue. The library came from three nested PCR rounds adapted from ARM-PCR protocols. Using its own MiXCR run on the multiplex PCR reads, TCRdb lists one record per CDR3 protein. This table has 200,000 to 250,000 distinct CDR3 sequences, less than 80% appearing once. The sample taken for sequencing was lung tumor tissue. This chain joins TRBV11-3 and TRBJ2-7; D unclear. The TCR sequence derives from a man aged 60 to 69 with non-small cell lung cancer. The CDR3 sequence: CASGSCEQYF. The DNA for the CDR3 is TGTGCCAGCGGATCCTGCGAGCAGTACTTC.